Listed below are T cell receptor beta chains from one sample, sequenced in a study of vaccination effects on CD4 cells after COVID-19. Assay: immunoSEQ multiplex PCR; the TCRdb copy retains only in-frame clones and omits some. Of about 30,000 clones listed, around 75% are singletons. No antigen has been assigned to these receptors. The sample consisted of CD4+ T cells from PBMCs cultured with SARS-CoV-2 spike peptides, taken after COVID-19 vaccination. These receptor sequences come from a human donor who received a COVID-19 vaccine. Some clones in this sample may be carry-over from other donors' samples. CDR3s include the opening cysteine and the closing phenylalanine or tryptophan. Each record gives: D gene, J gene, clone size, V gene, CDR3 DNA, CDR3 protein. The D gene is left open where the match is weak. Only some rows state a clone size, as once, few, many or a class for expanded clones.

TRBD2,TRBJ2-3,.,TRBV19,TGTGCCAGTAGTATGGGGAGGGGCGGCACAGATACGCAGTATTTT,CASSMGRGGTDTQYF
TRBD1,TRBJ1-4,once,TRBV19,TGTGCCAGTAGTAAGGGGGCGACGGGTGAAAAACTGTTTTTT,CASSKGATGEKLFF
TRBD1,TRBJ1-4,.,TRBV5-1,TGCGCCAGCAGCTTTAGACAGGGCGGAACTAATGAAAAACTGTTTTTT,CASSFRQGGTNEKLFF
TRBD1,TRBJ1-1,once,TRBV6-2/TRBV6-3,TGTGCCAGCAGTTACGCAGGGGGCGGCTATACTGAAGCTTTCTTT,CASSYAGGGYTEAFF
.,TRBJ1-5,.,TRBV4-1,TGCGCCAGCAGCCAGGGGGGAGATACGCCCCAGCATTTT,CASSQGGDTPQHF
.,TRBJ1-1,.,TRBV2,TGTGCCAGCAGTGAATTGGTGGGAACTGAAGCTTTCTTT,CASSELVGTEAFF
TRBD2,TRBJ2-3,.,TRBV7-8,TGTGCCAGCAGCCGCCGCGGGGGGGAGGTAGATACGCAGTATTTT,CASSRRGGEVDTQYF
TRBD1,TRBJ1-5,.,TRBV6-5,TGTGCCAGCAGTTCCTTGGGACAGGGAAGCAATCAGCCCCAGCATTTT,CASSSLGQGSNQPQHF
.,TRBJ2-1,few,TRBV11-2,TGTGCCAGCAGCTCGAATACCCTCTCCTACAATGAGCAGTTCTTC,CASSSNTLSYNEQFF
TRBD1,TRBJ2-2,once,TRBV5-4,TGTGCCAGCAGCGAGGGACAGGGGTACACCGGGGAGCTGTTTTTT,CASSEGQGYTGELFF
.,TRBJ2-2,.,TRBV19,TGTGCCAGTAGTGCCAGATCGAGAGTGTGGACCGGGGAGCTGTTTTTT,CASSARSRVWTGELFF
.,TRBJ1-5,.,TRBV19,TGTGCCACCCAGGGTGGGAGCAATCAGCCCCAGCATTTT,CATQGGSNQPQHF
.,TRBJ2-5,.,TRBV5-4,TGTGCCAGCAGCGTCCTTTTGGGGGGCGGAGAGACCCAGTACTTC,CASSVLLGGGETQYF
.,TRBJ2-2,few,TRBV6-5,TGTGCCAGCAGTCTACTGGGAGCCGGGGAGCTGTTTTTT,CASSLLGAGELFF
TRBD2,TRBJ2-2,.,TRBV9,TGTGCCAGCAGCGTAGCCCCGGGACTAGCCGGTATCGGGGAGCTGTTTTTT,CASSVAPGLAGIGELFF
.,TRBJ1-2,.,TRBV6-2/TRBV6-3,TGTGCCAGCAGTTATGGGCCCTATGGCTACACCTTC,CASSYGPYGYTF
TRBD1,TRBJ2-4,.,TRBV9,TGTGCCAGCAGCGTAGATGGGGACAGTCCTTCTCTAGCCAAAAACATTCAGTACTTC,CASSVDGDSPSLAKNIQYF
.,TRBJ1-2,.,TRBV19,TGTGCCAGTAGTATAGGGACTGGCTACACCTTC,CASSIGTGYTF
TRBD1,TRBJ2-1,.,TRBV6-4,TGTGCCAGTTCTCCGGGACAGGGGCAGTTCTTC,CASSPGQGQFF
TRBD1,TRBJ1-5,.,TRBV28,TGTGCCAGCAGCAGTCAGGGGGCACGGCAGCCCCAGCATTTT,CASSSQGARQPQHF
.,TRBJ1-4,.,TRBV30,TGTGCCTGGAGCCTCCGGGACGGATTTGAAAAACTGTTTTTT,CAWSLRDGFEKLFF
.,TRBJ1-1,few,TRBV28,TGTGCCAGCAGTCGATTAGGCAGGGGCGAAGCTGAAGCTTTCTTT,CASSRLGRGEAEAFF
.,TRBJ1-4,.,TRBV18,TGTGCCAGCTCACACGGGTACGGCGCGGCCGCTAATGAAAAACTGTTTTTT,CASSHGYGAAANEKLFF
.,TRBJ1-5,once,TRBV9,TGTGCCAGCAGCGTAGGGCAGGGCTTTGGTTCAGAGCCCCAGCATTTT,CASSVGQGFGSEPQHF
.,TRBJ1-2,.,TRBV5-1,TGCGCCAGCAGCTTGAACCGGGATGGCTATGGCTACACCTTC,CASSLNRDGYGYTF
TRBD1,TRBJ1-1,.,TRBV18,TGTGCCAGCTCACCACAGGGGACAGGGGGCCCTGAAACTTTCTTT,CASSPQGTGGPETFF
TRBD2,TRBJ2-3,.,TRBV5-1,TGCGCCAGCAGCTTGGGTAGCGGGGGCCCTAGCACAGATACGCAGTATTTT,CASSLGSGGPSTDTQYF
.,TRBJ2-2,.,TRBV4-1,TGCGCCAGCAGCCAAGTTTTTGGGGAGCTGTTTTTT,CASSQVFGELFF
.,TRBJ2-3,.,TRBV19,TGTGCCAGTAAGACACGGCGGGGCACAGATACGCAGTATTTT,CASKTRRGTDTQYF
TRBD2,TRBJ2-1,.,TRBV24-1,TGTGCCACCAGTGTAGCGGGGGGGGCAACCTACAATGAGCAGTTCTTC,CATSVAGGATYNEQFF
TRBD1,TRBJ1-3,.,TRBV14,TGTGCCAGCAGCCAGGACAGGGCGCTGGGAAACACCATATATTTT,CASSQDRALGNTIYF
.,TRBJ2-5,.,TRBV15,TGTGCCACCAGCAGAGAACGACAATCCGGATGGGAGACCCAGTACTTC,CATSRERQSGWETQYF
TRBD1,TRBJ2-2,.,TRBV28,TGTGCCAGCAGTTTACGGGACAGGGTGGTTGGGGGCACCGGGGAGCTGTTTTTT,CASSLRDRVVGGTGELFF
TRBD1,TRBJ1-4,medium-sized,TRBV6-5,TGTGCCCGGAAGGACAGGGGGACTGAAAAACTGTTTTTT,CARKDRGTEKLFF
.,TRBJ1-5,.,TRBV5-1,TGCGCCAGCAGCTCCAGCGGGGAAGGCAATCAGCCCCAGCATTTT,CASSSSGEGNQPQHF
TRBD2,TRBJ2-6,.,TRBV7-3,TGTGCCAGTGGGACTAGCGGGGGGGCAACTGGGGCCAACGTCCTGACTTTC,CASGTSGGATGANVLTF
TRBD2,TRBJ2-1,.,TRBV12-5,TGTGCTAGTGGTTTGTGGCGGGGGAACAATGAGCAGTTCTTC,CASGLWRGNNEQFF
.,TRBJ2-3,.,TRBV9,TGTGCCAGCAGCGTATCATCTGCAGCAGATACGCAGTATTTT,CASSVSSAADTQYF
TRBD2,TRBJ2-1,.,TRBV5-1,TGCGCCAGCAGCTATGCGACTAGCGGGGGTCCCTACAATGAGCAGTTCTTC,CASSYATSGGPYNEQFF
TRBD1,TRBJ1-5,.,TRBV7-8,TGTGCCAGCAGCTTAATGGGACAGGGGGTTCAGCCCCAGCATTTT,CASSLMGQGVQPQHF
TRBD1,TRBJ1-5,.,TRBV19,TGTGCCAGTAGTATGGGACAGGCTCAGCCCCAGCATTTT,CASSMGQAQPQHF
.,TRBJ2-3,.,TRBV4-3,TGCGCCAGCAGCCAAGGAACAGAGAGCACAGATACGCAGTATTTT,CASSQGTESTDTQYF
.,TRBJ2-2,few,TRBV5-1,TGCGCCAGCATGTTCGGGGGAACCGGGGAGCTGTTTTTT,CASMFGGTGELFF
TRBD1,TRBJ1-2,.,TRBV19,TGTGCCAGTAGTCCCACGGGGACAGACCTTGGGGGTAACTATGGCTACACCTTC,CASSPTGTDLGGNYGYTF
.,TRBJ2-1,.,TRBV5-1,TGCGCCAGCAGCGTCGGACAGAACTATGAGCAGTTCTTC,CASSVGQNYEQFF
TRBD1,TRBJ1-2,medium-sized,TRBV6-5,TGTGCCAGCAGTATCGGGGACAGCTATGGCTACACCTTC,CASSIGDSYGYTF
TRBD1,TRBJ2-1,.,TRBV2,TGTGCCAGCAGTGGTAGGGGGCCCAATGAGCAGTTCTTC,CASSGRGPNEQFF
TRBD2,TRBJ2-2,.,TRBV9,TGTGCCAGCACCCAGGGAGGGCCCAACACCGGGGAGCTGTTTTTT,CASTQGGPNTGELFF
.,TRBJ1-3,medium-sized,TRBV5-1,TGCGCCAGCAGCTTGTACAGGGACGCAAACACCATATATTTT,CASSLYRDANTIYF
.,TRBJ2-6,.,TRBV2,TGTGCCAGCAGTCTCAGGGTCGGGGCCAACGTCCTGACTTTC,CASSLRVGANVLTF
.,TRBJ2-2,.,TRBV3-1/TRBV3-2,TGTGCCAGCAGCCAAGCAGGGGATACCGGGGAGCTGTTTTTT,CASSQAGDTGELFF
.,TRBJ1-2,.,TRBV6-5,TGTGCCAGCAGTTCTTCAGGGCTTCACGGCTACACCTTC,CASSSSGLHGYTF
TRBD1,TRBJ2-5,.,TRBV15,TGTGCCACGCGAGCGGGGACAGGGCCAGAGACCCAGTACTTC,CATRAGTGPETQYF
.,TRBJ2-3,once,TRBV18,TGTGCCAGCTCACCAATGGCTTCTAGCACAGATACGCAGTATTTT,CASSPMASSTDTQYF
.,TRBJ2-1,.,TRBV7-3,TGTGCCAGCAGCTTACGGTTGGAAAATGAGCAGTTCTTC,CASSLRLENEQFF
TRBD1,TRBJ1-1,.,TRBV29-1,TGCAGCGTCCCCGGGAAGGGGGCGGTTGAAGCTTTCTTT,CSVPGKGAVEAFF
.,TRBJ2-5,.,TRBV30,TGTGGTCTGGACAGAGGGCGGCGGGAGACCCAGTACTTC,CGLDRGRRETQYF
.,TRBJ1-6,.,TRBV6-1,TGTGCCAGCAGTGAACAGGTCAATAATTCACCCCTCCACTTT,CASSEQVNNSPLHF
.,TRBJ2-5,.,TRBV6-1,TGTGCCAGCAGTGAAGGGGCTCGCGGGGTATTTCTGGAGACCCAGTACTTC,CASSEGARGVFLETQYF
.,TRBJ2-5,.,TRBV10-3,TGTGCCACGAGGACAGAACTGGAGACCCAGTACTTC,CATRTELETQYF